Listed below are T cell receptor beta chains from one sample, sequenced in a study of cytomegalovirus exposure and HLA in healthy donors. TCRdb's table, derived via immunoSEQ multiplex PCR, lists solely in-frame clones and lacks some. The sample shows around 250,000 clones, approximately 81% of them seen only once. Sequenced input: PBMCs. The receptor source for this set is a woman aged 60-70 years in good health and CMV-seropositive. The CDR3 runs from the conserved cysteine through the conserved F or W. The D gene is left open where the match is weak. Clone size is given for some rows only: seen once, a few or many times, or a class if the clone is expanded.

NA	TRBJ2-3	NA	TRBV11-2	CASSLYPGEDTQYF	TGTGCCAGCAGCCTTTACCCAGGTGAAGATACGCAGTATTTT
NA	TRBJ2-1	NA	TRBV28	CASSPPRPNEQFF	TGTGCCAGCAGCCCCCCGAGGCCGAATGAGCAGTTCTTC
TRBD2	TRBJ2-2	NA	TRBV10-3	CATRETSGRAVTGELFF	TGTGCCACCCGGGAGACTAGCGGGAGGGCTGTCACCGGGGAGCTGTTTTTT
TRBD2	TRBJ2-7	NA	TRBV18	CASSPPGGAGYEQYF	TGTGCCAGCTCACCACCGGGAGGGGCAGGCTACGAGCAGTACTTC
NA	TRBJ2-7	NA	TRBV10-3	CAISESGGGSGEQYF	TGTGCCATCAGTGAGTCGGGGGGCGGGAGCGGAGAGCAGTACTTC
NA	TRBJ1-5	NA	TRBV5-6	CASSSNSRGFGNQPQHF	TGTGCCAGCAGCTCCAACAGCAGGGGTTTTGGCAATCAGCCCCAGCATTTT
TRBD1	TRBJ2-1	NA	TRBV5-1	CASKTGDTTYNEQFF	TGCGCCAGCAAAACAGGGGACACAACCTACAATGAGCAGTTCTTC
TRBD2	TRBJ2-1	NA	TRBV7-2	CASSLDPLGSGRRYNEQFF	TGTGCCAGCAGCTTAGATCCCCTGGGGAGCGGGAGGCGCTACAATGAGCAGTTCTTC
TRBD1	TRBJ2-2	NA	TRBV4-1	CASSKAGTANTGELFF	TGCGCCAGCAGCAAAGCTGGGACAGCGAACACCGGGGAGCTGTTTTTT
TRBD2	TRBJ2-5	once	TRBV25-1	CASSSGLREQYF	TGTGCCAGCAGTTCTGGACTGCGGGAGCAGTACTTC
TRBD2	TRBJ2-2	NA	TRBV5-1	CASSVGGSPTGELFF	TGCGCCAGCAGCGTTGGCGGGAGTCCCACCGGGGAGCTGTTTTTT
TRBD2	TRBJ2-7	once	TRBV7-7	CATKTSGKREQYF	TGTGCCACCAAAACCAGCGGGAAGCGCGAGCAGTACTTC
TRBD1	TRBJ2-7	NA	TRBV11-1	CASSLAPGGYEQYF	TGTGCCAGCAGCTTAGCGCCAGGGGGCTACGAGCAGTACTTC
NA	TRBJ2-2	NA	TRBV2	CASTPQANTGELFF	TGTGCCAGCACGCCACAGGCGAACACCGGGGAGCTGTTTTTT
TRBD2	TRBJ2-1	NA	TRBV11-2	CASSLGAGGLNEQFF	TGTGCCAGCAGCTTAGGGGCGGGAGGTTTGAATGAGCAGTTCTTC
TRBD2	TRBJ2-7	NA	TRBV5-6	CASSSLMGLAYEQYF	TGTGCCAGCAGCTCCCTGATGGGACTAGCCTACGAGCAGTACTTC
TRBD1	TRBJ1-1	few	TRBV6-1	CASRTGRRGAFF	TGTGCCAGCAGGACAGGGCGAAGGGGAGCTTTCTTT
NA	TRBJ2-6	few	TRBV4-2	CASSDTGRVGSAGANVLTF	TGTGCCAGCAGCGATACAGGACGCGTCGGCTCCGCTGGGGCCAACGTCCTGACTTTC
NA	TRBJ2-7	NA	TRBV10-3	CAISEQAYEQYF	TGTGCCATCAGTGAACAAGCCTACGAGCAGTACTTC
TRBD1	TRBJ2-5	NA	TRBV27	CASSPEGQGEETQYF	TGTGCCAGCAGTCCCGAGGGACAGGGCGAAGAGACCCAGTACTTC
NA	TRBJ2-4	NA	TRBV10-3	CAISVEGGAKNIQYF	TGTGCCATCAGTGTGGAGGGGGGGGCCAAAAACATTCAGTACTTC
TRBD2	TRBJ2-1	NA	TRBV28	CASSPLAGVHEQFF	TGTGCCAGCAGTCCACTAGCGGGAGTCCATGAGCAGTTCTTC
TRBD2	TRBJ2-3	NA	TRBV14	CASSLSGRTTDTQYF	TGTGCCAGCAGCCTTAGCGGGAGAACCACAGATACGCAGTATTTT
TRBD1	TRBJ1-5	NA	TRBV28	CASLSGGQAVFNQPQHF	TGTGCCAGCCTCTCAGGCGGACAGGCCGTATTCAATCAGCCCCAGCATTTT
TRBD2	TRBJ2-7	NA	TRBV7-9	CSSSLPRLAGGEQYF	TGTTCCAGCAGTTTACCCCGACTAGCGGGAGGTGAGCAGTACTTC
TRBD2	TRBJ2-7	NA	TRBV23-1	CASSQGLEGIYEQYF	TGCGCCAGCAGTCAGGGACTAGAGGGGATCTACGAGCAGTACTTC
TRBD2	TRBJ2-7	NA	TRBV18	CASSPGLAGAHEQYF	TGTGCCAGCTCACCAGGACTAGCGGGAGCTCACGAGCAGTACTTC
TRBD1	TRBJ2-7	NA	TRBV9	CASSPPGGTGPLEQYF	TGTGCCAGCAGCCCCCCTGGAGGGACAGGTCCTCTCGAGCAGTACTTC
NA	TRBJ2-7	NA	TRBV10-1	CAIKPTQRTEQYF	TGCGCCATAAAACCTACGCAGCGGACCGAGCAGTACTTC
NA	TRBJ2-6	few	TRBV6-5	CASSERSGANVLTF	TGTGCCAGCAGTGAGAGATCTGGGGCCAACGTCCTGACTTTC
NA	TRBJ2-5	NA	TRBV6-5	CASSWGPPGGETQYF	TGTGCCAGCAGTTGGGGTCCACCCGGAGGGGAGACCCAGTACTTC
TRBD2	TRBJ2-7	NA	TRBV29-1	CSARTSGSYEQYF	TGCAGCGCCAGGACTAGCGGTTCCTACGAGCAGTACTTC
TRBD1	TRBJ1-2	NA	TRBV6-1	CASSEGDRGRSYGYTF	TGTGCCAGCAGTGAAGGGGACAGGGGAAGAAGCTATGGCTACACCTTC
NA	TRBJ2-5	NA	TRBV7-2	CASSLQGGQETQYF	TGTGCCAGCAGCCTACAGGGTGGACAGGAGACCCAGTACTTC
TRBD2	TRBJ2-1	NA	TRBV4-1	CASSQKFGLAGGQFF	TGCGCCAGCAGCCAAAAATTCGGACTAGCGGGAGGGCAGTTCTTC
NA	TRBJ2-7	NA	TRBV28	CASSLRDRLRFYEQYF	TGTGCCAGCAGTTTACGCGACAGGTTAAGGTTCTACGAGCAGTACTTC
TRBD2	TRBJ2-1	NA	TRBV2	CASSDGTSGRWGQFF	TGTGCCAGCAGTGATGGGACTAGCGGGAGGTGGGGGCAGTTCTTC
NA	TRBJ1-3	NA	TRBV15	CATSRDKGAGNTIYF	TGTGCCACCAGCAGAGATAAGGGGGCTGGAAACACCATATATTTT
NA	TRBJ2-7	few	TRBV2	CASSLQEYEQYF	TGTGCCAGCAGTTTACAGGAGTACGAGCAGTACTTC
NA	TRBJ2-1	NA	TRBV5-4	CASSPDPGYTQFF	TGTGCCAGCAGCCCTGATCCCGGGTACACTCAGTTCTTC
TRBD2	TRBJ2-5	NA	TRBV29-1	CSLTSGIWQETQYF	TGCAGCCTTACTAGCGGGATTTGGCAAGAGACCCAGTACTTC
TRBD2	TRBJ2-1	NA	TRBV14	CASNQRASGSYNEQFF	TGTGCCAGCAACCAACGGGCTAGCGGGAGCTACAATGAGCAGTTCTTC